Listed below are T cell receptor beta chains from one sample, sequenced in a study of PD-L1 blockade in urothelial cancer. Sequencing used immunoSEQ multiplex PCR; TCRdb keeps in-frame clones, though not all of them. The table records more than 95,000 clones, 86% of them present only once. The sequences come from PBMCs, collected around atezolizumab (anti-PD-L1) treatment. The receptors come from a man aged 50 or older with urothelial cancer. Both conserved end residues are part of each CDR3. The D gene is left open where the match is weak. Some rows have no size entry. The others give once, few or many, or a class for an expanded clone.

14	TRBV5-1	TRBD2	TRBJ2-5	once	TGCGCCAGCAGCTTGCTGACTAGCGCAGAGACCCAGTACTTC	CASSLLTSAETQYF
16	TRBV7-3	TRBD2	TRBJ2-1	-	TGTGCCAGCAGCTCTCGGGGGGGGGCAGCCTACAATGAGCAGTTCTTC	CASSSRGGAAYNEQFF
19	TRBV5-1	TRBD2	TRBJ2-6	-	TGCGCCAGCAGCTTGGAGGGACTAGCGGGAGGGGGAGGCGCCAACGTCCTGACTTTC	CASSLEGLAGGGGANVLTF
15	TRBV4-2	TRBD2	TRBJ2-1	-	TGTGCCAGCAGCCTCGAGACTAGCGGATACAATGAGCAGTTCTTC	CASSLETSGYNEQFF
13	TRBV19	-	TRBJ2-7	once	TGTGCCAGTAGTCTCGACAGGCGGTACGAGCAGTACTTC	CASSLDRRYEQYF
16	TRBV10-3	TRBD2	TRBJ2-3	-	TGTGCCATCAGTGAGGGCTCTAGCGGGAGCACAGATACGCAGTATTTT	CAISEGSSGSTDTQYF
14	TRBV4-1	-	TRBJ2-6	-	TGCGCCAGCAGCCGAAATGAGGGGGCCAACGTCCTGACTTTC	CASSRNEGANVLTF
15	TRBV18	TRBD1	TRBJ2-6	-	TGTGCCAGCTCGTCACAGGGGTTCGGGGCCAACGTCCTGACTTTC	CASSSQGFGANVLTF
13	TRBV19	-	TRBJ1-5	-	TGTGCCAGTAGTATGGGGGGTAATCAGCCCCAGCATTTT	CASSMGGNQPQHF
15	TRBV15	TRBD1	TRBJ2-5	-	TGTGCCACCAGCAGAGAGAGGACAGGGTTGGAGACCCAGTACTTC	CATSRERTGLETQYF
16	TRBV9	TRBD1	TRBJ1-6	-	TGTGCCAGCAGCCCAGGGACAGGGGCTCCCTATTCACCCCTCCACTTT	CASSPGTGAPYSPLHF
14	TRBV5-6	TRBD1	TRBJ2-3	-	TGTGCCAGCAGCTTCAGGGGGCGAGCAGATACGCAGTATTTT	CASSFRGRADTQYF
17	TRBV13	-	TRBJ1-6	-	TGTGCCAGCAGCTCCAGACAGACGAGCTCCTATAATTCACCCCTCCACTTT	CASSSRQTSSYNSPLHF
16	TRBV11-3	TRBD2	TRBJ2-7	-	TGTGCCAGCAGCTTGACTAGCGGGACGAGCTCCTACGAGCAGTACTTC	CASSLTSGTSSYEQYF
14	TRBV19	TRBD1	TRBJ2-3	-	TGTGCCAGTAGGCAGGGGGCAGGCACAGATACGCAGTATTTT	CASRQGAGTDTQYF
14	TRBV5-8	-	TRBJ1-5	-	TGTGCCAGCAGTACGGACATTAACAATCAGCCCCAGCATTTT	CASSTDINNQPQHF
13	TRBV7-3	-	TRBJ2-1	-	TGTGCCAGCAGCTCACAGGGTTCGGGTGAGCAGTTCTTC	CASSSQGSGEQFF
14	TRBV6-5	TRBD2	TRBJ2-7	-	TGTGCCAGCAGCTCGACTAGCCGTGGCTACGAGCAGTACTTC	CASSSTSRGYEQYF
16	TRBV15	TRBD2	TRBJ2-1	few	TGTGCCACCAGCAGAGATGCTAGCGGGCCCTACAATGAGCAGTTCTTC	CATSRDASGPYNEQFF
16	TRBV9	TRBD2	TRBJ2-5	-	TGTGCCAGCAGCGTGGACGGACTAGCGGGACAAGAGACCCAGTACTTC	CASSVDGLAGQETQYF
14	TRBV21-1	-	TRBJ1-1	-	TGTGCCAGCATCAACGACAGGCTGAACACTGAAGCTTTCTTT	CASINDRLNTEAFF
16	TRBV28	TRBD2	TRBJ2-3	-	TGTGCCAGCAGTTCCCGACTAGCGGGACTCGGTGATACGCAGTATTTT	CASSSRLAGLGDTQYF
17	TRBV7-8	-	TRBJ2-7	-	TGTGCCAGCAGCTTCGGCAATACAAAAACAGGGTCCTACGAGCAGTACTTC	CASSFGNTKTGSYEQYF
14	TRBV5-1	-	TRBJ2-7	-	TGCGCCAGCAGCTTGGCCGGGGGTACCTACGAGCAGTACTTC	CASSLAGGTYEQYF
14	TRBV6-5	-	TRBJ1-1	-	TGTGCCAGCAGTTACTCATTTAAGGGGGCTGAAGCTTTCTTT	CASSYSFKGAEAFF
15	TRBV23-1	TRBD1	TRBJ2-5	-	TGCGCCAGCAGTCAATCCCACAGGGGGCAAGAGACCCAGTACTTC	CASSQSHRGQETQYF
13	TRBV27	-	TRBJ2-3	-	TGTGCCAGCAGTCTCCAGGGGTCAGATACGCAGTATTTT	CASSLQGSDTQYF
15	TRBV7-3	TRBD1	TRBJ2-3	-	TGTGCCAGCAGCTCCGTAGGGGGCGCATCAGATACGCAGTATTTT	CASSSVGGASDTQYF
16	TRBV27	TRBD1	TRBJ2-3	-	TGTGCCAGCAGTTACAGGGGGCGCCTTAGCACAGATACGCAGTATTTT	CASSYRGRLSTDTQYF
15	TRBV10-3	TRBD2	TRBJ2-1	-	TGTGCCATCAGTGAACGGACTAGCGGGAGCAATGAGCAGTTCTTC	CAISERTSGSNEQFF
12	TRBV6-6	-	TRBJ2-7	-	TGTGCCAGCAGGCTAAATGTCTACGAGCAGTACTTC	CASRLNVYEQYF
15	TRBV7-2	TRBD2	TRBJ2-7	-	TGTGCCAGCAGCCAGACTAGCGGGAGATCCTACGAGCAGTACTTC	CASSQTSGRSYEQYF
15	TRBV5-1	TRBD2	TRBJ2-7	-	TGCGCCAGCAGCGTGCGCGGGACTAGTTCCTACGAGCAGTACTTC	CASSVRGTSSYEQYF
14	TRBV6-1	-	TRBJ2-3	-	TGTGCCAGCAGTGAATCAGCGGGCACAGATACGCAGTATTTT	CASSESAGTDTQYF
15	TRBV30	TRBD2	TRBJ2-4	once	TGTGCCTGGAGTGTAGCGGGATTAGCCAAAAACATTCAGTACTTC	CAWSVAGLAKNIQYF
13	TRBV7-3	-	TRBJ2-5	-	TGTGCCAGCAGCGCGACGGGACAAGAGACCCAGTACTTC	CASSATGQETQYF
14	TRBV13	TRBD1	TRBJ1-1	-	TGTGCCAGCAGCAGAGGACAGGGGAACACTGAAGCTTTCTTT	CASSRGQGNTEAFF
17	TRBV15	TRBD2	TRBJ2-7	-	TGTGCCACCAGCAGACCCCGGACTAGCGGGAACCTCTACGAGCAGTACTTC	CATSRPRTSGNLYEQYF
17	TRBV2	TRBD2	TRBJ2-1	-	TGTGCCAGCAGTGAATCCCCCTTAGCGGGCGACTACAATGAGCAGTTCTTC	CASSESPLAGDYNEQFF
15	TRBV18	TRBD1	TRBJ1-2	-	TGTGCCAGCTCACCACCGGGGACAGCTAACTATGGCTACACCTTC	CASSPPGTANYGYTF
14	TRBV6-6	TRBD1	TRBJ1-1	-	TGTGCCAGCAGTTACGGCGACAGGGCAAGTGAAGCTTTCTTT	CASSYGDRASEAFF
15	TRBV7-2	-	TRBJ1-5	-	TGTGCCAGCACCAAAGACGGCTTATCAGGGCAGCCCCAGCATTTT	CASTKDGLSGQPQHF
16	TRBV15	TRBD1	TRBJ1-2	once	TGTGCCACCAGCAGAGATATCACAGGGGGTATCTATGGCTACACCTTC	CATSRDITGGIYGYTF
13	TRBV5-4	-	TRBJ1-1	-	TGTGCCAGCAGCTTGCAACAGAACACTGAAGCTTTCTTT	CASSLQQNTEAFF
15	TRBV10-3	TRBD2	TRBJ2-7	-	TGTGCCATCAGTCACTCGGGGACTAGGGGAGGCGAGCAGTACTTC	CAISHSGTRGGEQYF
16	TRBV15	TRBD1	TRBJ2-5	-	TGTGCCACCAGCAGCCCGGGACAGGGGGCGTGGGAGACCCAGTACTTC	CATSSPGQGAWETQYF
14	TRBV6-1	TRBD1	TRBJ1-5	-	TGTGCTACTAGGGGGGGACAGGACAATCAGCCCCAGCATTTT	CATRGGQDNQPQHF
14	TRBV30	TRBD1	TRBJ1-5	-	TGTGCCTGGGATTCTGGGACAGGAAATCAGCCCCAGCATTTT	CAWDSGTGNQPQHF
15	TRBV19	-	TRBJ1-5	-	TGTGCCAGTACTTATGTGGCAGGGTCAAATCAGCCCCAGCATTTT	CASTYVAGSNQPQHF
15	TRBV7-9	TRBD1	TRBJ2-2	-	TGTGCCAGCAGAAACCGACAGGGCAACACCGGGGAGCTGTTTTTT	CASRNRQGNTGELFF